This T cell receptor beta chain emerged from a study of T cells in Graves' hyperthyroidism and ophthalmopathy. Amplified regions were TCR beta CDR3 sequences from RNA transcripts. HTBI primers were employed in a first-round RT-PCR of the TCR CDR3. MiXCR, applied by TCRdb to the multiplex PCR reads, yields one record per CDR3 protein. The sample contains roughly 500,000 distinct CDR3 sequences, 46% of which appear only once. For the diagnoses, clinical symptoms, serum thyroxine and TRAb, thyroid ultrasound and orbital computed tomography were used. There are 11 residues in the CDR3. Germline CDR1 SQVTM, CDR2 ANQGSEA. V shed 6 bases and J shed 8 bases, with 13 bases lying between them. About this clonotype itself: Its specificity is not known.

Study-wide results and limits: Researchers found most expanded thyroid clonotypes above 0.001 in blood as well. A median 6.5 months before onset, the model predicted ophthalmopathy.

The sample consisted of peripheral blood or thyroid tissue (not recorded which). This chain joins TRBV29-1 and TRBJ1-2; possible D gene TRBD1, 5 bases. This sequence originates from an adult woman with Graves' disease, either hyperthyroidism or ophthalmopathy (not recorded which). The CDR3 DNA follows: TGCAGCGTCCTACCAGGGACCGGCTACACCTTC. Protein: CSVLPGTGYTF.